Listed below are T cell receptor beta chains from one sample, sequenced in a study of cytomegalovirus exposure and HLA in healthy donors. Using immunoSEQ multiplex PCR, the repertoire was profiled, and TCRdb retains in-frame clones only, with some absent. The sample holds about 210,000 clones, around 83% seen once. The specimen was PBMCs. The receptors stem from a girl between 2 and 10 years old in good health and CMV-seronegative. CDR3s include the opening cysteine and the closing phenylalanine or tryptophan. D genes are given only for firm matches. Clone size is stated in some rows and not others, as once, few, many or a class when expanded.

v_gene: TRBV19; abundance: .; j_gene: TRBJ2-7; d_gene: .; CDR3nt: TGTGCCACCTCATCGGACAGAAATTACGAGCAGTACTTC; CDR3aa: CATSSDRNYEQYF
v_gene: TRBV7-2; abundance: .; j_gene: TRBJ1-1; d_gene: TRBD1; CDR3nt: TGTGCCAGCAGCCCCGGGACAGGGTTACTGGACACTGAAGCTTTCTTT; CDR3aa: CASSPGTGLLDTEAFF
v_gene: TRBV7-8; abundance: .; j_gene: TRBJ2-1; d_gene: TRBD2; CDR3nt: TGTGCCAGCAGCTTAACGGGACTAGCGGGGGCATTTAAGTTCTTC; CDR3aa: CASSLTGLAGAFKFF
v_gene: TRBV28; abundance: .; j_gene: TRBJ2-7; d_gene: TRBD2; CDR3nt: TGTGCCAGCAGTGCGGGACTAGCGGGGTACTACGAGCAGTACTTC; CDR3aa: CASSAGLAGYYEQYF
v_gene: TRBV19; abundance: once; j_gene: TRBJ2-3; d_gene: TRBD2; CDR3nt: TGTGCCAGTAGGCCTAGCGGGCCCTCAGATACGCAGTATTTT; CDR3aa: CASRPSGPSDTQYF
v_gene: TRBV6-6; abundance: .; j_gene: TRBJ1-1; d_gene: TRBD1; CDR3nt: TGTGCCAGCAGCCCCGACAGGGTCGGAGTGGCTTTCTTT; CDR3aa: CASSPDRVGVAFF
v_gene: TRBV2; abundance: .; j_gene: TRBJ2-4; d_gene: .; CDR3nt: TGTGCCAGCAAAGGAGCGCTAGCCAAAAACATTCAGTACTTC; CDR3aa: CASKGALAKNIQYF
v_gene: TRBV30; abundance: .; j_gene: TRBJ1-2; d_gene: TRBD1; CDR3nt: TGTGCCTGGAGTGCACAAACAGGGGGCGGCTATGGCTACACCTTC; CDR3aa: CAWSAQTGGGYGYTF
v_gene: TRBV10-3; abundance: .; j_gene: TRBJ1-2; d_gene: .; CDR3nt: TGTGCCATCAGTGAGTCGTTAGACAGTGGGACCTTC; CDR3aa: CAISESLDSGTF
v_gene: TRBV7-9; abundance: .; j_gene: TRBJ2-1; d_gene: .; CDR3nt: TGTGCCAGCAGCTTACCGAAGGGGGGGGGCCACAATGAGCAGTTCTTC; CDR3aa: CASSLPKGGGHNEQFF
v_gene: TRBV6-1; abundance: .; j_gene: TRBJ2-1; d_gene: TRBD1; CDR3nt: TGTGCCAGCAGTGTGCGGACAGGGGCAGGTGAGCAGTTCTTC; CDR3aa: CASSVRTGAGEQFF
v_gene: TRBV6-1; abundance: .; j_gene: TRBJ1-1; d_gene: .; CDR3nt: TGTGCCAGCAAAGAGGGCGGAGGAACTGAAGCTTTCTTT; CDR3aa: CASKEGGGTEAFF
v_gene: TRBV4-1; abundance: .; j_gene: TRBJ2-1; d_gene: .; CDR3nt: TGCGCCAGCAGCTCCTCCCTCGCCACGCCGGGGGTCTTC; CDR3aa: CASSSSLATPGVF
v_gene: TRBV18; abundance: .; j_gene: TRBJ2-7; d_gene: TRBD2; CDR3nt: TGTGCCAGCTCACCAAAGGGACCTGCGGGGGTATCCTACGAGCAGTACTTC; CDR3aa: CASSPKGPAGVSYEQYF
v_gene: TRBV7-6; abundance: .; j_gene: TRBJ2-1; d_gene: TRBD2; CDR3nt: TGTGCCAGCAGCTTCGGAGCGGGAGGGACTTTAAATGAGCAGTTCTTC; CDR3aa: CASSFGAGGTLNEQFF
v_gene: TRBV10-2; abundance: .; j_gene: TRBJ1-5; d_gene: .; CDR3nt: TGCGCCAGCAGTGAGTCGGCTACAGGGAATCAGCCCCAGCATTTT; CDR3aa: CASSESATGNQPQHF
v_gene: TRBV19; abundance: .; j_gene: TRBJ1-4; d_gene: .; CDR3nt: TGTGCCAGTAGTACCCGGGGTATGGTGGAGGGGAATGAAAAACTGTTTTTT; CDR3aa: CASSTRGMVEGNEKLFF
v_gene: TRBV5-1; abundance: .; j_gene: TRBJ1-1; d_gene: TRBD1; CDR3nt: TGCGCCAGCAGCTTAACAGGGGGGTTATGGAACACTGAAGCTTTCTTT; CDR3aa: CASSLTGGLWNTEAFF
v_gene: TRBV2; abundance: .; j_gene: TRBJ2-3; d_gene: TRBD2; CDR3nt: TGTGCCAGCAGTGAACTGGGGGAGGGCCCGGATACGCAGTATTTT; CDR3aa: CASSELGEGPDTQYF
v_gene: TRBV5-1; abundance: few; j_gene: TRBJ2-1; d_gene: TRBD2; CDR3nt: TGCGCCAGCAGTCACATAGCGGGAGGGAGGGATGAGCAGTTCTTC; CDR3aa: CASSHIAGGRDEQFF
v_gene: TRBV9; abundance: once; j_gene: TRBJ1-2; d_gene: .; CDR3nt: TGTGCCAGCACAGGGCCTAACTATGGCTACACCTTC; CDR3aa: CASTGPNYGYTF
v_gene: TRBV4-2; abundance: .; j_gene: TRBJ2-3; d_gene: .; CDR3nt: TGTGCCAGCAGCCAAGGGGGCACCGGTGGGCAGTATTTT; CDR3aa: CASSQGGTGGQYF
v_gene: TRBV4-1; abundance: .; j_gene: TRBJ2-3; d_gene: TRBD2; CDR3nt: TGCGCCAGCAGCCAATATTCGGGGGGGCCGACGGCGCAGTATTTT; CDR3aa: CASSQYSGGPTAQYF
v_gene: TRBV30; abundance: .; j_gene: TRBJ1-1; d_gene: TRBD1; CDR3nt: TGTGCCTGGAGGGGACAGAGGCACACTGAAGCTTTCTTT; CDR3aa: CAWRGQRHTEAFF
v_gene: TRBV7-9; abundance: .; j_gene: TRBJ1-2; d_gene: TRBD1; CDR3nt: TGTGCCAGCAGCTCGGGGACAGGAAACTATGGCTACACCTTC; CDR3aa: CASSSGTGNYGYTF
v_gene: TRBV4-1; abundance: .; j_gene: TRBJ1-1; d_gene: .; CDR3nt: TGCGCCAGCAGCCATTTTTATCGGGGTTCCAACACTGAAGCTTTCTTT; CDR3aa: CASSHFYRGSNTEAFF
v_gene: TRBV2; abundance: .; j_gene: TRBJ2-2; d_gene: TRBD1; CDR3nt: TGTGCCAGCAGTGACGGGACAGCCACCGGGGAGCTGTTTTTT; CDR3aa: CASSDGTATGELFF
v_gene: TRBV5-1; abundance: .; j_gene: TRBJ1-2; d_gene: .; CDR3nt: TGCGCCAGCAGCTCTGAACAGGGAAGGTACGGTGGCTACACCTTC; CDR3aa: CASSSEQGRYGGYTF
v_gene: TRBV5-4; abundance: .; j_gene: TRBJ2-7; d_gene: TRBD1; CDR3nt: TGTGCCGCCACACACAGGGGGATTGGCGACGAGCAGTACTTC; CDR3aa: CAATHRGIGDEQYF
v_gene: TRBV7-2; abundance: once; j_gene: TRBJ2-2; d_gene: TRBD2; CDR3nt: TGTGCCAGCAGCTTAGGGACTAGCGGGAGGGTAAAACCCGGGGAGCTGTTTTTT; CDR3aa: CASSLGTSGRVKPGELFF
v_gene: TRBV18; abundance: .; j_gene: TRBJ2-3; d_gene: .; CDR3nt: TGTGCCAGCTCACCGAGGGTAGGAACAGATACGCAGTATTTT; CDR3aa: CASSPRVGTDTQYF
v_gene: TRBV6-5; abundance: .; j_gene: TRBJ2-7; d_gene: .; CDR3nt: TGTGCCAGCAGTGCGCCGAGGGGGAGCTCCTACGAGCAGTACTTC; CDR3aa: CASSAPRGSSYEQYF
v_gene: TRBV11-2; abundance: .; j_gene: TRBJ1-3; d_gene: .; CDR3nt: TGTGCCAGCAGCTTACCGTCTACAGGGTTCGGAAACACCATATATTTT; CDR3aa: CASSLPSTGFGNTIYF
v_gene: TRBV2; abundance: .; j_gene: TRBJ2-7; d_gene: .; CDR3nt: TGTGCCAGCAGGCGGGACTACGAGCAGTACTTC; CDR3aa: CASRRDYEQYF
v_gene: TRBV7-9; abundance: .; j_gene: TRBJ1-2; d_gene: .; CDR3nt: TGTTCCAGCAGCTTTCAGGGCGCTAACTATGGCTACACCTTC; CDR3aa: CSSSFQGANYGYTF
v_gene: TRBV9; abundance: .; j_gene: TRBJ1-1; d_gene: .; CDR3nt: TGTGCCAGCAGCGTTCAGGGGATTTTGAACACTGAAGCTTTCTTT; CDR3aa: CASSVQGILNTEAFF
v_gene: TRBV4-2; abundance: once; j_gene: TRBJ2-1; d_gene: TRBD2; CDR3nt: TGTGCCAGCAGCCAAGTCCTAGCGGGAGGGCATGAGCAGTTCTTC; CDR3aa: CASSQVLAGGHEQFF
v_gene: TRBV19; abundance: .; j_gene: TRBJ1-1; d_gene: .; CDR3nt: TGTGCCAGTAGTATAGGCGCAGGCCAGAACACTGAAGCTTTCTTT; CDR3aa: CASSIGAGQNTEAFF
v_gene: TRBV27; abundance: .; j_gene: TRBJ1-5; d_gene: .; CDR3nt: TGTGCCAGCAGTTTATACAGTTCAAATCAGCCCCAGCATTTT; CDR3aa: CASSLYSSNQPQHF
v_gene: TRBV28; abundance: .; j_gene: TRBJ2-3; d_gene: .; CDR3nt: TGTGCCAGCGGGAAGGCCCGAGGGCTAAACACAGATACGCAGTATTTT; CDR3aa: CASGKARGLNTDTQYF
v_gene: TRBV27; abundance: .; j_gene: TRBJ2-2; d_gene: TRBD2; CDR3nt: TGTGCCAGCAGTTTACTAGCGGGAGCCGGGGAGCTGTTTTTT; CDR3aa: CASSLLAGAGELFF
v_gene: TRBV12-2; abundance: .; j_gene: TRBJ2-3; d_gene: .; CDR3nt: TGTGCAAGTCGCTTGGGTGGACTAGCGACCGGGGATACGCAGTATTTT; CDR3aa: CASRLGGLATGDTQYF
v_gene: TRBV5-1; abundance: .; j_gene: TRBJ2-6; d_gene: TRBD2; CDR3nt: TGCGCCAGCAGCCTCAGCGGGAGGGCCGCCGGGGCCAACGTCCTGACTTTC; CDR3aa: CASSLSGRAAGANVLTF
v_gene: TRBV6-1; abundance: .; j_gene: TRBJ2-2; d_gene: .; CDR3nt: TGTGCCAGCAAGCGCAGGGGCGACACCGGGGAGCTGTTTTTT; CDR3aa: CASKRRGDTGELFF